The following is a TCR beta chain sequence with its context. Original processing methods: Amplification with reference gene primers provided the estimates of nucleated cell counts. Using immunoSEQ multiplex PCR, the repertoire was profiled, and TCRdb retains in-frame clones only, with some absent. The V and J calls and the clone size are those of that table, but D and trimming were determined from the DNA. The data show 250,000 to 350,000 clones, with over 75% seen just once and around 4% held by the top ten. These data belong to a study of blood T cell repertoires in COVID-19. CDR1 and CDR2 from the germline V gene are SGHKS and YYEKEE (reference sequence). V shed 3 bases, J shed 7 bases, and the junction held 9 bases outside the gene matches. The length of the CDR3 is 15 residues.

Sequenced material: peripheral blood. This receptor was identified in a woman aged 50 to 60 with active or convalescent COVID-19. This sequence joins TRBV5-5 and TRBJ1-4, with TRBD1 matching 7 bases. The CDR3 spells CASSSIAQGGEKLFF. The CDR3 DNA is TGTGCCAGCAGCTCAATAGCTCAGGGGGGTGAAAAACTGTTTTTT.